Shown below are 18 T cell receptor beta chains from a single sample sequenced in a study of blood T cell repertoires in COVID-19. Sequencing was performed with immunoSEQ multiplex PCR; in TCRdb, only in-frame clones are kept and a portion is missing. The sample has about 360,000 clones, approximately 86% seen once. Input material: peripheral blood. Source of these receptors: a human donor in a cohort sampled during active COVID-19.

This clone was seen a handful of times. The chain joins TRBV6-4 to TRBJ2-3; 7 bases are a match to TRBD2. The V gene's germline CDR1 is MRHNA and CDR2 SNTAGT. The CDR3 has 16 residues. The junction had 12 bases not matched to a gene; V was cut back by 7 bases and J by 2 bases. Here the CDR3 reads CASTCEGGRLTDTQYF. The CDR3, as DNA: TGTGCCAGCACCTGCGAGGGCGGGAGACTCACAGATACGCAGTATTTT.

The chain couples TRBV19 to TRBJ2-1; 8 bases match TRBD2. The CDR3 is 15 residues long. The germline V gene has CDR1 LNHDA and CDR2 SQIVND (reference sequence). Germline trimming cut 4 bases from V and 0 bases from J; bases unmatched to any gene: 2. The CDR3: CASSRAGVSYNEQFF. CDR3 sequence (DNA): TGTGCCAGTAGTAGAGCGGGAGTCTCCTACAATGAGCAGTTCTTC.

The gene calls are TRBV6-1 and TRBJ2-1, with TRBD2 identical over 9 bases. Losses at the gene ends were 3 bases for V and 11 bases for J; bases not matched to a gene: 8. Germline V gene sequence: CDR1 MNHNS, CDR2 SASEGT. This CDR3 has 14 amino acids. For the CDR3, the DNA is TGTGCCAGCAGTGAGGGACTAGCAGGAGGTCAGCAGTTCTTC. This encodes CASSEGLAGGQQFF.

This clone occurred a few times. The CDR3 DNA sequence: TGTGCCAGCAGTGTGCGGACAGCCTTAGATGGCTACACCTTC. Translation gives CASSVRTALDGYTF. The chain combines TRBV2 with TRBJ1-2, with D maybe TRBD1 (6 bases). Germline CDR1 is SNHLY and CDR2 is FYNNEI. The V gene lost 4 bases and the J gene lost 6 bases, with 15 bases spanning the gap. CDR3 length: 14 residues. Filled out from reference TRBV2 and TRBJ1-2, the complete variable domain reads EPEVTQTPSHQVTQMGQEVILRCVPISNHLYFYWYRQILGQKVEFLVSFYNNEISEKSEIFDDQFSVERPDGSNFTLKIRSTKLEDSAMYFCASSVRTALDGYTFGSGTRLTVV.

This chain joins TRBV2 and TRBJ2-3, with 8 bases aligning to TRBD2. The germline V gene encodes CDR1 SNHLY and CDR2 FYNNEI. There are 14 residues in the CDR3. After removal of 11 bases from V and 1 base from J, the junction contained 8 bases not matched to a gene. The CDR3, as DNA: TGTGCCGGACCTCCGCGGGGGGGCACAGATACGCAGTATTTT. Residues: CAGPPRGGTDTQYF.

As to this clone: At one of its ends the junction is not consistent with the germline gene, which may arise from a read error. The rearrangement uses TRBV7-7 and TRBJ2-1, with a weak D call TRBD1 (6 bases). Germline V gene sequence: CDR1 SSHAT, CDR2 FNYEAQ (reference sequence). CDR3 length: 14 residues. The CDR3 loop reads CASSLAGQNNEQFF. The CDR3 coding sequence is TGTGCTAGCAGCTTAGCCGGACAGAACAATGAGCAGTTCTTC.

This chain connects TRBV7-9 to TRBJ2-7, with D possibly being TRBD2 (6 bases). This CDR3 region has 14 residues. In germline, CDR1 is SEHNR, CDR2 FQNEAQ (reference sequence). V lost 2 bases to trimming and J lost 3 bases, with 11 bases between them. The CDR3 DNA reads TGTGCCAGCAGCTTAAGTAGCGGAGACTACGAGCAGTACTTC. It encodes CASSLSSGDYEQYF. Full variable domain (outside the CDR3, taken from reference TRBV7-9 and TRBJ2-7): DTGVSQNPRHKITKRGQNVTFRCDPISEHNRLYWYRQTLGQGPEFLTYFQNEAQLEKSRLLSDRFSAERPKGSFSTLEIQRTEQGDSAMYLCASSLSSGDYEQYFGPGTRLTVT.

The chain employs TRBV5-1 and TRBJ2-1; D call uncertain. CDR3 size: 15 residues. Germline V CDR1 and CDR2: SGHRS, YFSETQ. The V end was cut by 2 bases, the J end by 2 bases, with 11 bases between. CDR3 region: CASSLYSTAYNEQFF. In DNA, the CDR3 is TGCGCCAGCAGCTTATACTCCACAGCCTACAATGAGCAGTTCTTC.

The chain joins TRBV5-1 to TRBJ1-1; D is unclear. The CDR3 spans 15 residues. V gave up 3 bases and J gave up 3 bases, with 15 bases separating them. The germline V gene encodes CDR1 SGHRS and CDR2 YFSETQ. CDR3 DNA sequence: TGCGCCAGCAGCTCGTTTTCCCCAGTGGACACTGAAGCTTTCTTT. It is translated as CASSSFSPVDTEAFF.

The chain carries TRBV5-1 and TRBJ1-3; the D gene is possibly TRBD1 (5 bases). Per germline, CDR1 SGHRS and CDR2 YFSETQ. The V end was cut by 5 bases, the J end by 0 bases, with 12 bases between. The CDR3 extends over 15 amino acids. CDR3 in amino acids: CASSWSGDSGNTIYF. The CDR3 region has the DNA TGCGCCAGCAGTTGGTCGGGGGACTCTGGAAACACCATATATTTT.

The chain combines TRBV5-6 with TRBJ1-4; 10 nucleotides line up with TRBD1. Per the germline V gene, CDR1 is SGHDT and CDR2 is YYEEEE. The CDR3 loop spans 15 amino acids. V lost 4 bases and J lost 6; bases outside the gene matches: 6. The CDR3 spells CASSRSGTGDEKLFF. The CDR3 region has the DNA TGTGCCAGCAGCCGATCCGGGACAGGGGATGAAAAACTGTTTTTT.

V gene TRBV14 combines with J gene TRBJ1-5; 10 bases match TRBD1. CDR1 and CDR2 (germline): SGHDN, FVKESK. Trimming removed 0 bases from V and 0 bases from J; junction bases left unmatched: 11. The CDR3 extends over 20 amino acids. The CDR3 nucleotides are TGTGCCAGCAGCCAAGATTCTTGGGACAGGGGAAACCATAGCAATCAGCCCCAGCATTTT. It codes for CASSQDSWDRGNHSNQPQHF. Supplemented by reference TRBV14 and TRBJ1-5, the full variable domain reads EAGVTQFPSHSVIEKGQTVTLRCDPISGHDNLYWYRRVMGKEIKFLLHFVKESKQDESGMPNNRFLAERTGGTYSTLKVQPAELEDSGVYFCASSQDSWDRGNHSNQPQHFGDGTRLSIL.

CDR3: CASSAAGDGEQYF. The CDR3 DNA is TGCGCCAGCAGCGCCGCGGGGGACGGCGAGCAGTACTTC. The rearrangement links TRBV5-1 to TRBJ2-7, with 7 bases identical to TRBD2. CDR3 length: 13 residues. The junction had 7 bases not matched to a gene; V was cut back by 4 bases and J by 6 bases. Germline loops: CDR1 SGHRS, CDR2 YFSETQ.

The CDR3 loop reads CAWSLGAYEQYF. In DNA, the CDR3 is TGTGCCTGGAGTCTCGGTGCCTACGAGCAGTACTTC. This sequence joins TRBV30 and TRBJ2-7; no reliable D call. The V end was cut by 2 bases, the J end by 2 bases, with 7 bases between. CDR1 and CDR2 from the germline V gene are GTSNPN and SVGIG (reference sequence). There are 12 residues in the CDR3.

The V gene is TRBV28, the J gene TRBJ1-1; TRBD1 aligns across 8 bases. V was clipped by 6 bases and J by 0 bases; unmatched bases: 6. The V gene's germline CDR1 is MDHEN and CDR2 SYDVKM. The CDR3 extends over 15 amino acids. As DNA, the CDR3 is TGTGCCAGCAGCCCTCCGGGACAGGTGAACACTGAAGCTTTCTTT. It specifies CASSPPGQVNTEAFF.

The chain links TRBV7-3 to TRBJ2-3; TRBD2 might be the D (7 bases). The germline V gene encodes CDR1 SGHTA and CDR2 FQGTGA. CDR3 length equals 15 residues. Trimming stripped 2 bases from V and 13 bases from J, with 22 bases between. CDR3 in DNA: TGTGCCAGCAGCTTAGGGGGGGCCGCACAGATGCCCAAGTATTTT. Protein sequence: CASSLGGAAQMPKYF.

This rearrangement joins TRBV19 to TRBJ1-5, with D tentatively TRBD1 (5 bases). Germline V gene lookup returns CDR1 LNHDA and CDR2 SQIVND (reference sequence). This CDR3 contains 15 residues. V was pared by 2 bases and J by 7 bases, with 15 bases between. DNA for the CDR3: TGTGCCAGTAGTATAACGGGGGGGGACCGGCAGCCCCAGCATTTT. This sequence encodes CASSITGGDRQPQHF.

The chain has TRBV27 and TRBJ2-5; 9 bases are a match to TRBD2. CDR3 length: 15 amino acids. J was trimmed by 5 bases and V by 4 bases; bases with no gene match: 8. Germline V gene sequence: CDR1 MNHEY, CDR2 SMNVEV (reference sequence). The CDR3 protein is CASSSAGGPGETQYF. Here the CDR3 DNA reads TGTGCCAGCAGTTCGGCGGGGGGGCCTGGGGAGACCCAGTACTTC.